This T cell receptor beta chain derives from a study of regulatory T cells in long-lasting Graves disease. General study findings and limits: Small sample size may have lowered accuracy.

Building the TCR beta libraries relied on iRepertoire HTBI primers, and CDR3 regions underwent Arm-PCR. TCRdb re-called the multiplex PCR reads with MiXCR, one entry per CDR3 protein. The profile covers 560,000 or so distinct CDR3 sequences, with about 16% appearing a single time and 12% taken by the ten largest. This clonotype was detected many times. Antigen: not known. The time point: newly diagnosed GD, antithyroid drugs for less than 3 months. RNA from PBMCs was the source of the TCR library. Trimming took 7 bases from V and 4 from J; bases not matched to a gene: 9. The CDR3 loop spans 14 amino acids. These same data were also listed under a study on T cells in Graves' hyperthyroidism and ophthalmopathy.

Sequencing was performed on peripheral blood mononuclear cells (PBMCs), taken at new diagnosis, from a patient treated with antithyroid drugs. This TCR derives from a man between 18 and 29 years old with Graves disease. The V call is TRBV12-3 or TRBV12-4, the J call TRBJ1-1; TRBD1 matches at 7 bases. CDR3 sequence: CASNDDRASTEAFF. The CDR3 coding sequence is TGTGCCAGCAATGACGACAGGGCTTCCACTGAAGCTTTCTTT.